This T cell receptor beta chain was identified during a study of Graves' ophthalmopathy and Graves' hyperthyroidism. Study findings and constraints: Predictions made by the model for ophthalmopathy progression reached 55% to 71% sensitivity and around 72% specificity. With about 86% sensitivity and roughly 76% specificity, a 13-signature model separated ophthalmopathy from stable hyperthyroidism.

The study amplified TCR beta CDR3 regions using RNA transcripts. First-round RT-PCR relied on HTBI primers, and a second-round multiplex PCR came next. One entry per CDR3 protein, called by TCRdb with MiXCR from the multiplex PCR reads. The sample lists some 400,000 distinct CDR3 sequences, around 18% seen once, with 1.5% to 2% in the top ten. This CDR3 contains 12 residues. Germline CDR1 KGHSH, CDR2 LQKENI. With 5 bases removed from V and 6 bases from J, the gap between germline ends came to 8 bases. Other autoimmune diseases, uncontrolled infections, pregnancy and lactation each led to patient exclusion. A diagnosis was made from clinical symptoms together with serum thyroxine, TRAb, thyroid ultrasound and orbital computed tomography. This clonotype was counted many times. Its antigen remains unknown.

This TCR derives from a woman under 30 with Graves' ophthalmopathy. The V and J genes are TRBV18 and TRBJ1-5; the D is unclear. The specimen sequenced was peripheral blood. In nucleotides, the CDR3 is TGTGCCAGCTCAATTGAAGGTCAGCCCCAGCATTTT. Encoded protein: CASSIEGQPQHF.